A selection of T cell receptor beta chains follows, all from one sample in a study of OX40 agonist ivuxolimab in advanced cancers. Some clones are missing from TCRdb's copy, which holds only in-frame ones; the method was immunoSEQ multiplex PCR. The sample consists of tens of thousands of clones, roughly nine tenths of them appearing once. Here the sequenced sample was CD4+ or CD8+ T cells sorted from blood, taken in a trial of the OX40 agonist ivuxolimab. These receptors originate from an adult with an advanced solid tumor such as melanoma, head and neck, liver or kidney cancer. CDR3s include the opening cysteine and the closing phenylalanine or tryptophan. A D gene is named only where the DNA matches it firmly. Clone size is shown for a subset of rows, as once, few, many or a class of expanded clone.

j_gene: TRBJ2-7
abundance: once
d_gene: TRBD1
v_gene: TRBV18
CDR3nt: TGTGCCAGCTCACCGGGACAGGGTGCCCACGAGCAGTACTTC
CDR3aa: CASSPGQGAHEQYF

j_gene: TRBJ2-7
abundance: NA
d_gene: TRBD2
v_gene: TRBV28
CDR3nt: TGTGCCAGCACCGGCGGGAGGGACTACGAGCAGTACTTC
CDR3aa: CASTGGRDYEQYF

j_gene: TRBJ2-7
abundance: NA
d_gene: NA
v_gene: TRBV6-1
CDR3nt: TGTGCCAGCAGCCGCGTGGGGGGACAGATCTACGAGCAGTACTTC
CDR3aa: CASSRVGGQIYEQYF

j_gene: TRBJ2-7
abundance: NA
d_gene: NA
v_gene: TRBV7-9
CDR3nt: TGTGCCAGCAGCCAGGACAGCTCCTACGAGCAGTACTTC
CDR3aa: CASSQDSSYEQYF

j_gene: TRBJ1-1
abundance: NA
d_gene: TRBD1
v_gene: TRBV5-1
CDR3nt: TGCGCCAGCAGCGACCTCAGGGGGCGGACTGAAGCTTTCTTT
CDR3aa: CASSDLRGRTEAFF

j_gene: TRBJ2-7
abundance: NA
d_gene: TRBD1
v_gene: TRBV19
CDR3nt: TGTGCCAGTAGTCACAGGGGAAAACCGGTTATGGACGAGCAGTACTTC
CDR3aa: CASSHRGKPVMDEQYF

j_gene: TRBJ2-1
abundance: NA
d_gene: TRBD2
v_gene: TRBV11-2
CDR3nt: TGTGCCAGCAGAGGGACTAGCGGGAGGTGGAATGAGCAGTTCTTC
CDR3aa: CASRGTSGRWNEQFF

j_gene: TRBJ2-1
abundance: NA
d_gene: TRBD2
v_gene: TRBV5-1
CDR3nt: TGCGCCAGCAGCTTGGCAGCGGGGGGGCCGTGGAATGAGCAGTTCTTC
CDR3aa: CASSLAAGGPWNEQFF

j_gene: TRBJ2-6
abundance: NA
d_gene: NA
v_gene: TRBV4-1
CDR3nt: TGCGCCAGCAGTCTTGGGCGGGGGCGTGGGGCCAACGTCCTGACTTTC
CDR3aa: CASSLGRGRGANVLTF

j_gene: TRBJ1-1
abundance: few
d_gene: NA
v_gene: TRBV6-6
CDR3nt: TGTGCCAGCAGAACGGGGCAAGGCACTGAAGCTTTCTTT
CDR3aa: CASRTGQGTEAFF

j_gene: TRBJ1-2
abundance: NA
d_gene: NA
v_gene: TRBV9
CDR3nt: TGTGCCAGCAGCGCCGAAATGGGGGGCTACACCTTC
CDR3aa: CASSAEMGGYTF

j_gene: TRBJ1-1
abundance: NA
d_gene: NA
v_gene: TRBV2
CDR3nt: TGTGCCAGCAGTGTAGGGGCACTTGAAGCTTTCTTT
CDR3aa: CASSVGALEAFF

j_gene: TRBJ1-3
abundance: NA
d_gene: TRBD1
v_gene: TRBV6-6
CDR3nt: TGTGCCAGCAGCTTGGACAGGGCTTATGGAAACACCATATATTTT
CDR3aa: CASSLDRAYGNTIYF

j_gene: TRBJ1-1
abundance: NA
d_gene: NA
v_gene: TRBV28
CDR3nt: TGTGCCAGCAGTTTATTAGCCAGTATGAACACTGAAGCTTTCTTT
CDR3aa: CASSLLASMNTEAFF

j_gene: TRBJ1-2
abundance: NA
d_gene: NA
v_gene: TRBV6-1
CDR3nt: TGTGCCAGCAGTCAAACAGCCTATGGCTACACCTTC
CDR3aa: CASSQTAYGYTF

j_gene: TRBJ2-5
abundance: NA
d_gene: TRBD2
v_gene: TRBV9
CDR3nt: TGTGCCAGCACCCGGACGGGAGGGGACGAGACCCAGTACTTC
CDR3aa: CASTRTGGDETQYF

j_gene: TRBJ1-6
abundance: NA
d_gene: NA
v_gene: TRBV10-2
CDR3nt: TGCGCCAGCAGTGATTGGGGGACTAATTCACCCCTCCACTTT
CDR3aa: CASSDWGTNSPLHF

j_gene: TRBJ1-1
abundance: NA
d_gene: TRBD1
v_gene: TRBV6-6
CDR3nt: TGTGCCAGCAGTTACGGACAGGGATGGACTGAAGCTTTCTTT
CDR3aa: CASSYGQGWTEAFF

j_gene: TRBJ2-1
abundance: NA
d_gene: NA
v_gene: TRBV5-6
CDR3nt: TGTGCCAGCAGCTTGGAGGGGGGTTGGAATGAGCAGTTCTTC
CDR3aa: CASSLEGGWNEQFF

j_gene: TRBJ2-7
abundance: NA
d_gene: NA
v_gene: TRBV28
CDR3nt: TGTGCCAGCAGTTTACGACGGACAGCTTATAGCTCCTACGAGCAGTACTTC
CDR3aa: CASSLRRTAYSSYEQYF

j_gene: TRBJ1-4
abundance: NA
d_gene: NA
v_gene: TRBV14
CDR3nt: TGTGCCAGCAGTCGGGACACCGGCGGGGAAAAACTGTTTTTT
CDR3aa: CASSRDTGGEKLFF

j_gene: TRBJ2-7
abundance: NA
d_gene: NA
v_gene: TRBV6-5
CDR3nt: TGTGCCAGCAGTTATTCGGGGTGGAGCTACGAGCAGTACTTC
CDR3aa: CASSYSGWSYEQYF

j_gene: TRBJ1-1
abundance: NA
d_gene: NA
v_gene: TRBV18
CDR3nt: TGTGCCAGCTCACCCCTCGGGGAAAGGAACACTGAAGCTTTCTTT
CDR3aa: CASSPLGERNTEAFF

j_gene: TRBJ1-1
abundance: NA
d_gene: NA
v_gene: TRBV10-3
CDR3nt: TGTGCCATCAGTGAGCCCAGCGGGCCCCTGGGAGCTTTCTTT
CDR3aa: CAISEPSGPLGAFF

j_gene: TRBJ1-5
abundance: few
d_gene: NA
v_gene: TRBV10-3
CDR3nt: TGTGCCATCAGGGCCCTCGGGCCTCATCAGCCCCAGCATTTT
CDR3aa: CAIRALGPHQPQHF

j_gene: TRBJ1-5
abundance: NA
d_gene: NA
v_gene: TRBV19
CDR3nt: TGTGCCAGTAGTATAGTCAGGGTCCGCAATCAGCCCCAGCATTTT
CDR3aa: CASSIVRVRNQPQHF

j_gene: TRBJ2-7
abundance: few
d_gene: NA
v_gene: TRBV2
CDR3nt: TGTGCCACCCGACCTTTATCCTACGAGCAGTACTTC
CDR3aa: CATRPLSYEQYF

j_gene: TRBJ2-7
abundance: NA
d_gene: TRBD1
v_gene: TRBV19
CDR3nt: TGTGCCAGTAGTCCCTCCCCGGGACAGGGGCTTGGTGAGCAGTACTTC
CDR3aa: CASSPSPGQGLGEQYF

j_gene: TRBJ2-3
abundance: NA
d_gene: NA
v_gene: TRBV15
CDR3nt: TGTGCCACCAGCAGAGCTGTTTTCACAGATACGCAGTATTTT
CDR3aa: CATSRAVFTDTQYF

j_gene: TRBJ1-3
abundance: NA
d_gene: NA
v_gene: TRBV9
CDR3nt: TGTGCCAGCAGCCCCCGGGGGTACTCTGGAAACACCATATATTTT
CDR3aa: CASSPRGYSGNTIYF

j_gene: TRBJ2-7
abundance: NA
d_gene: NA
v_gene: TRBV7-9
CDR3nt: TGTGCCAGCACAAAATCAGTGGGCTACGAGCAGTACTTC
CDR3aa: CASTKSVGYEQYF

j_gene: TRBJ2-3
abundance: NA
d_gene: TRBD2
v_gene: TRBV4-2
CDR3nt: TGTGCCAGCAGCCCCAGCGGGAGGGGCCAAACGGAGGCAGATACGCAGTATTTT
CDR3aa: CASSPSGRGQTEADTQYF

j_gene: TRBJ1-2
abundance: NA
d_gene: NA
v_gene: TRBV10-3
CDR3nt: TGTGCCATCAGTGAAAGGGGGTGGGACGGCTACACCTTC
CDR3aa: CAISERGWDGYTF

j_gene: TRBJ2-3
abundance: NA
d_gene: TRBD2
v_gene: TRBV18
CDR3nt: TGTGCCAGCTCTGCGGGGGGCCCTCATGATACGCAGTATTTT
CDR3aa: CASSAGGPHDTQYF

j_gene: TRBJ2-7
abundance: NA
d_gene: NA
v_gene: TRBV5-1
CDR3nt: TGCGCCAGCAGCTCTCACTTGGGACCCACAATCTACGAGCAGTACTTC
CDR3aa: CASSSHLGPTIYEQYF

j_gene: TRBJ1-1
abundance: NA
d_gene: TRBD1
v_gene: TRBV5-1
CDR3nt: TGCGCCAGCAGCTTTGCCCAGGGGGGCCTGAACACTCAAGCTTTCTTT
CDR3aa: CASSFAQGGLNTQAFF

j_gene: TRBJ1-4
abundance: once
d_gene: NA
v_gene: TRBV25-1
CDR3nt: TGTGCCAGCAGCCACAATTGGGACCGAGAAAAACTGTTTTTT
CDR3aa: CASSHNWDREKLFF

j_gene: TRBJ1-6
abundance: NA
d_gene: TRBD1
v_gene: TRBV28
CDR3nt: TGTGCCAGCAGTCCCCAGGGGGCAGGTTCACCCCTCCACTTT
CDR3aa: CASSPQGAGSPLHF

j_gene: TRBJ2-4
abundance: NA
d_gene: NA
v_gene: TRBV7-2
CDR3nt: TGTGCCAGCAGCTTAGGGGGGTCCAAAAACATTCAGTACTTC
CDR3aa: CASSLGGSKNIQYF

j_gene: TRBJ1-4
abundance: NA
d_gene: NA
v_gene: TRBV4-1
CDR3nt: TGCGCCAGCAGCTCATTCTCGTGGACTAATGAAAAACTGTTTTTT
CDR3aa: CASSSFSWTNEKLFF

j_gene: TRBJ1-2
abundance: few
d_gene: NA
v_gene: TRBV2
CDR3nt: TGTGCCAGCAGGGGGGAAAGTCCCCCTGGCTACACCTTC
CDR3aa: CASRGESPPGYTF

j_gene: TRBJ1-6
abundance: NA
d_gene: TRBD1
v_gene: TRBV28
CDR3nt: TGTGCCAGCAGTCTGACAGGGGTTAATTCACCCCTCCACTTT
CDR3aa: CASSLTGVNSPLHF

j_gene: TRBJ2-1
abundance: once
d_gene: TRBD2
v_gene: TRBV7-9
CDR3nt: TGTGCCAGCAGCTTCCTGACTAGCGGAGATTCAAATGAGCAGTTCTTC
CDR3aa: CASSFLTSGDSNEQFF

j_gene: TRBJ2-7
abundance: NA
d_gene: TRBD1
v_gene: TRBV19
CDR3nt: TGTGCCAGTAGTAATCCCGGGACAGAAAGAACCTACGAGCAGTACTTC
CDR3aa: CASSNPGTERTYEQYF

j_gene: TRBJ2-5
abundance: NA
d_gene: NA
v_gene: TRBV19
CDR3nt: TGTGCCAGTAGTATAGTCGGCAACCAAGTGACCCAGTACTTC
CDR3aa: CASSIVGNQVTQYF

j_gene: TRBJ2-1
abundance: NA
d_gene: NA
v_gene: TRBV19
CDR3nt: TGTGCCAGTAGCCCGACAGGGAGGGGTTACAATGAGCAGTTCTTC
CDR3aa: CASSPTGRGYNEQFF

j_gene: TRBJ2-3
abundance: once
d_gene: NA
v_gene: TRBV11-2
CDR3nt: TGTGCCAGCAGCTTAGCCGGAGGGTTTTATAGCACAGATACGCAGTATTTT
CDR3aa: CASSLAGGFYSTDTQYF

j_gene: TRBJ2-7
abundance: NA
d_gene: TRBD1
v_gene: TRBV7-2
CDR3nt: TGTGCCAGCAGCTTAGAGCGGACAGGACCCTACGAGCAGTACTTC
CDR3aa: CASSLERTGPYEQYF

j_gene: TRBJ2-1
abundance: NA
d_gene: NA
v_gene: TRBV2
CDR3nt: TGTGCCAGCAGTGGTGACAGTTACAATGAGCAGTTCTTC
CDR3aa: CASSGDSYNEQFF